These 3 T cell receptor beta chains were sequenced from one sample in a study of OX40 agonist ivuxolimab in advanced cancers. The table came from immunoSEQ multiplex PCR; TCRdb's copy has only in-frame clones and leaves some out. Of some 40,000 clones in the sample, around nine tenths are singletons; the top ten hold 0.5% to 0.65%. Sequenced here: CD4+ or CD8+ T cells sorted from blood, sampled in a trial of the OX40 agonist ivuxolimab. All receptors come from an adult with an advanced solid tumor such as melanoma, head and neck, liver or kidney cancer.

The chain has TRBV4-3 and TRBJ2-3, with TRBD2 as a possible D gene (6 bases). The CDR3 loop spans 16 amino acids. Germline-derived CDR1 and CDR2 are LGHNA and YSLEER. Trimming stripped 1 base from V and 2 bases from J, with 13 bases between. The CDR3 DNA is TGCGCCAGCAGCCAAGGGCGAGCGGGCTCCACAGATACGCAGTATTTT. Amino acids: CASSQGRAGSTDTQYF.

This clone was picked up one time. The chain uses TRBV2 and TRBJ2-7; D might be TRBD1 (5 bases). Germline-derived CDR1 and CDR2 are SNHLY and FYNNEI. This CDR3 has 11 amino acids. V was trimmed by 7 bases and J by 6 bases, leaving 10 bases between them. CDR3 region: CASTQGAEQYF. CDR3 sequence (DNA): TGTGCCAGCACCCAAGGGGCCGAGCAGTACTTC. The full variable domain, its missing parts supplied by reference TRBV2 and TRBJ2-7, is EPEVTQTPSHQVTQMGQEVILRCVPISNHLYFYWYRQILGQKVEFLVSFYNNEISEKSEIFDDQFSVERPDGSNFTLKIRSTKLEDSAMYFCASTQGAEQYFGPGTRLTVT.

J is TRBJ2-4 and V is TRBV4-1; 9 bases are a match to TRBD2. Germline V gives CDR1 MGHRA, CDR2 YSYEKL. Trimming removed 3 bases from V and 6 bases from J; junction bases left unmatched: 12. This CDR3 contains 17 residues. The CDR3 coding sequence is TGCGCCAGCAGCCAGGGGAGCGGGGGGCCAAAAGGAAACATTCAGTACTTC. This sequence encodes CASSQGSGGPKGNIQYF.